The rows below give T cell receptor beta chains drawn from one sample of a study of blood T cell repertoires in COVID-19. Sequencing used immunoSEQ multiplex PCR; TCRdb keeps in-frame clones, though not all of them. The data contain more than 110,000 clones, around 73% of them singletons. What was sequenced was PBMCs or T cells enriched from blood (not recorded which). The source of these receptors is a woman in her 50s who had recovered from COVID-19. Both conserved end residues are part of each CDR3. The D gene is left open where the match is weak. Clone sizes are given selectively: once, few, many, or a class where the clone is expanded.

once TRBJ2-7 TRBD1 TRBV6-5 TGTGCCAGCAGTTACGACAAGACAGGGTTCGACTACGAGCAGTACTTC CASSYDKTGFDYEQYF
- TRBJ1-1 TRBD1 TRBV6-5 TGTGCCAGTCGACAGGGGAAGTTCGCTTTCTTT CASRQGKFAFF
few TRBJ1-2 - TRBV28 TGTGCCAGCAGTTACCCCAGGGCTCTTAACTATGGCTACACCTTC CASSYPRALNYGYTF
- TRBJ1-2 TRBD1 TRBV27 TGTGCCAGCAGTTCTCCAACGAGACAGGGGACTAACTATGGCTACACCTTC CASSSPTRQGTNYGYTF
- TRBJ1-2 - TRBV12-3/TRBV12-4 TGTGCCAGCAGTTTAAACAACAACTATGGCTACACCTTC CASSLNNNYGYTF
- TRBJ1-4 TRBD1 TRBV7-9 TGTGCCAGCAGCTTAGGAGGGACAGGGACAACTAATGAAAAACTGTTTTTT CASSLGGTGTTNEKLFF
- TRBJ2-3 - TRBV5-1 TGCGCCAGCAGCTTGAGGGGTGGTTTCGCAGATACGCAGTATTTT CASSLRGGFADTQYF
once TRBJ1-6 - TRBV2 TGTGCCAGCAGTGCTTCCAACAGGGTCGCCTATAATTCACCCCTCCACTTT CASSASNRVAYNSPLHF
- TRBJ1-5 TRBD1 TRBV24-1 TGTGCCACCAGTGACCCGGGACAGGGGGCTCAGCCCCAGCATTTT CATSDPGQGAQPQHF
- TRBJ1-1 TRBD1 TRBV18 TGTGCCAGCTCACAGGGGGCAGGGAACACTGAAGCTTTCTTT CASSQGAGNTEAFF
- TRBJ1-5 - TRBV30 TGTGCCTGGAGTGTTGGCACAAATCAGCCCCAGCATTTT CAWSVGTNQPQHF
few TRBJ1-2 - TRBV2 TGTGCCAGCAGCGGACTGTCTGGAGGCTACACCTTC CASSGLSGGYTF
once TRBJ2-2 - TRBV29-1 TGCAGCGTTTATCAGAAAACCGGGGAGCTGTTTTTT CSVYQKTGELFF
- TRBJ1-5 - TRBV10-3 TGTGCCATCAGTGGCCCGGGGAATCAGCCCCAGCATTTT CAISGPGNQPQHF
- TRBJ2-2 TRBD1 TRBV7-9 TGTGCCAGCAGCACGACCAGGACAGGGGCCCTACCCTCGAACACCGGGGAGCTGTTTTTT CASSTTRTGALPSNTGELFF
few TRBJ1-2 TRBD1 TRBV4-1 TGCGCCAGCAGCCAAGTAACTTGGACAGGGGCGGATGGCTACACCTTC CASSQVTWTGADGYTF
- TRBJ2-3 - TRBV12-3/TRBV12-4 TGTGCCAGCAGTTGGGTAAGGCGGGATACGCAGTATTTT CASSWVRRDTQYF
- TRBJ1-6 - TRBV13 TGTGCCAGCAGCAGGCGTCCCGGGGTTAATTCACCCCTCCACTTT CASSRRPGVNSPLHF
once TRBJ1-1 - TRBV5-1 TGCGCCAGCAGCTTTGGGGCGCGAACTGAAGCTTTCTTT CASSFGARTEAFF
- TRBJ2-2 - TRBV6-1 TGTGCCAGCAGTGATATCGGGAGCGGGGAGCTGTTTTTT CASSDIGSGELFF
- TRBJ1-1 - TRBV27 TGTGCCAGCAGTTTATCGGGGGGGGTGACTGAAGCTTTCTTT CASSLSGGVTEAFF
- TRBJ2-1 TRBD1 TRBV7-3 TGTGCCAGCAGCTCCCGGGACAGGGGCAATGAGCAGTTCTTC CASSSRDRGNEQFF
- TRBJ2-3 TRBD2 TRBV2 TGTGCCAGCAGTGAGGTTCTAGCGGGGGGCACACATACGCAGTATTTT CASSEVLAGGTHTQYF